A single T cell receptor beta chain is shown here with its context. The protocol was immunoSEQ multiplex PCR, while the TCRdb copy is restricted to in-frame clones and leaves out a portion. The sample shows roughly 140,000 clones, just over 85% of them seen only once. The sample comes from a study of blood T cell repertoires in COVID-19. What was sequenced was peripheral blood. This receptor was obtained from a man in his sixties or seventies with acute or convalescent COVID-19.

The CDR3 loop reads CATSDPGLSTDTQYF. In nucleotides, the CDR3 is TGTGCCACCAGTGACCCAGGACTAAGCACAGATACGCAGTATTTT. The genes are TRBV24-1 and TRBJ2-3; D might be TRBD2 (6 bases). CDR3 size: 15 residues. Trimming pared 4 bases from V and 0 bases from J, leaving 10 bases between. From germline, CDR1 is KGHDR and CDR2 SFDVKD.